This T cell receptor (beta chain) derives from a study of blood T cells in healthy people across ages. Broader study findings: Per million T cells, the diversity of TCR beta decreased roughly linearly as age advanced. Naive and antigen-experienced cells could not be conclusively compared, given unsorted PBMCs.

The V and J ends lost 3 bases and 6 bases respectively, with 18 bases between them. CDR1 is DFQATT, CDR2 SNEGSKA, per germline (reference sequence). The CDR3 contains 14 residues. This clonotype showed up just a few times. Its target is unknown. Alongside a J-beta primer mix, a sample-barcoded 5' primer served in a second PCR lasting roughly 6 to 11 cycles. A template-switch adaptor that had 12 random nucleotides put a tag on each cDNA molecule. Using its own MiXCR run on the 5' RACE reads, TCRdb lists one record per CDR3 protein. The table records over 1,500,000 distinct CDR3 sequences, approximately 39% of them present only once.

The sample taken for sequencing was blood. The V and J genes are TRBV20-1 and TRBJ2-7; TRBD1 might be the D (6 bases). The origin of this receptor is a human donor in good health. The CDR3 protein is CSARVQDRGCEQYF. CDR3 in DNA: TGCAGTGCTAGGGTTCAGGACAGAGGCTGCGAGCAGTACTTC.